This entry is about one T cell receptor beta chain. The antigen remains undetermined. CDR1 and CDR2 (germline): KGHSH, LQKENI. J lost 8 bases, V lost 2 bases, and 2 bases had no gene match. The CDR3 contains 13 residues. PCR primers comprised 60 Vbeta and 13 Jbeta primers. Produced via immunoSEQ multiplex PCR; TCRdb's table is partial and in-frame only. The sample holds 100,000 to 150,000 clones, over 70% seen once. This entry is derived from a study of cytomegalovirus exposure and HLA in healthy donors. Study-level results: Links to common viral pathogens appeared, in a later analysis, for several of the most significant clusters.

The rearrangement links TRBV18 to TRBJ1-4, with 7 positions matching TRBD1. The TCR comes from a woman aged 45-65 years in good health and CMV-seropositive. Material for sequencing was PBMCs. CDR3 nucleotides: TGTGCCAGCTCACCAGGGACAGAAGAAAAACTGTTTTTT. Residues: CASSPGTEEKLFF.